The clone carrying this TCR beta chain has a count of ten or more. This specimen belongs to a study of response to subunit inactivated influenza vaccine. Via MiXCR, TCRdb re-called the RT-PCR reads, giving one row per CDR3 protein. Here the sample spans 150,000 to 200,000 distinct CDR3 sequences, roughly 12% being singletons. Germline V gene data show CDR1 as LNHNV and CDR2 as YYDKDF (reference sequence). The V end lost 0 bases, the J end lost 4 bases, and 9 bases lay between the germline ends. The CDR3 has 14 residues. Separately, the same data were catalogued under a study of T cells expressing NK-cell markers. That work contributes: cDNA encoding TCR beta was synthesized via 5'RACE template switching incorporating UMIs. Sorted CD3+CD56-NKG2C+, CD3+CD56+NKG2C- and CD3+CD56+NKG2C+ T cells were the source of the TCR beta repertoires. Sequenced donors, eight in total, included seven who were HCMV-seropositive and one who was seronegative. In a group of about 6 donors, dominant NKG2C+ clonotypes represented roughly 1.0-7.0% of CD8+ T cells. Expanded clones of NKG2C+ T cells had an unclear HCMV specificity.

This TCR was sampled from a man aged 45-65 years who received an inactivated influenza vaccine. The source was CD8+ T cells sorted from PBMCs, collected roughly 12 days after vaccination. The V gene is TRBV15, the J gene TRBJ2-5; no definite D call. The chain's CDR3 is CATSRDGSRETQYF. The CDR3 DNA reads TGTGCCACCAGCAGAGATGGTAGTCGAGAGACCCAGTACTTC.